Only a few counts were recorded for the clone carrying this T cell receptor beta chain. Generated by immunoSEQ multiplex PCR, the TCRdb table keeps only in-frame clones and is missing some. The sample contains 350,000 to 450,000 clones, about nine tenths of which appear only once. These data belong to a study of Ad26.COV2.S vaccination and SARS-CoV-2 variants. The treatment here: about 20 received Ad26.COV2.S at low or high dose, single or two shots; 5 received placebo; per-sample allocation not given. Vaccine and placebo recipients were sampled on day 63 after the first injection. The CDR3 spans 15 residues. Trimming took 5 bases from V and 8 from J, leaving 16 bases between them. The germline gives CDR1 LNHDA, CDR2 SQIVND (reference sequence).

The sequence derives from a person aged 18-60 years who received the Ad26.COV2.S COVID-19 vaccine or a placebo. Here the sequenced sample was peripheral blood, taken in a trial of Ad26.COV2.S vaccine versus placebo. The rearrangement links TRBV19 to TRBJ1-6; D ambiguous. As DNA, the CDR3 is TGTGCCAGTAGTCCTCGACCGGGAACGGATTCACCCCTCCACTTT. Amino acid sequence: CASSPRPGTDSPLHF.